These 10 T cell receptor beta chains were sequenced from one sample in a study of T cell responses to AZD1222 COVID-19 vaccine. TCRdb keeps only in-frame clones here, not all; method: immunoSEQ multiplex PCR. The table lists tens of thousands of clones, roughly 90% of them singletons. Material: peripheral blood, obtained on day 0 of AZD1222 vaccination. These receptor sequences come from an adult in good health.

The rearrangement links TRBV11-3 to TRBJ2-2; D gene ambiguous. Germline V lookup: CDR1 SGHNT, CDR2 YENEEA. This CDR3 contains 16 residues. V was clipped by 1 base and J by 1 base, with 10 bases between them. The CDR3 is CASSLGSFQNTGELFF. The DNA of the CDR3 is TGTGCCAGCAGCTTAGGTTCCTTTCAGAACACCGGGGAGCTGTTTTTT.

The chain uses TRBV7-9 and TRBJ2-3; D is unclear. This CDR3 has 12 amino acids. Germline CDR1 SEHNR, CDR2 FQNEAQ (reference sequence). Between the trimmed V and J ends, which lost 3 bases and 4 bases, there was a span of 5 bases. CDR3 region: CASSLASDTQYF. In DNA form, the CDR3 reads TGTGCCAGCAGCTTGGCGTCAGATACGCAGTATTTT.

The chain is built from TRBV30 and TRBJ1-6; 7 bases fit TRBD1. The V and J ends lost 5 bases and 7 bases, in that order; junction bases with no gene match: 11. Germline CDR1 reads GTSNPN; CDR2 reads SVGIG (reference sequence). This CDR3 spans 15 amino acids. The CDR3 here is CAWGLKTGPNSPLHF. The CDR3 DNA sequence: TGTGCCTGGGGACTGAAGACAGGGCCCAATTCACCCCTCCACTTT.

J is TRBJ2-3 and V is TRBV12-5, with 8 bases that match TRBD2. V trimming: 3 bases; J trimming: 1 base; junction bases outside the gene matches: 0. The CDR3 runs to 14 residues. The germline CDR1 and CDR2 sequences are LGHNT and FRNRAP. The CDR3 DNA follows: TGTGCTAGTGGTTTTAGCGGGGGCACAGATACGCAGTATTTT. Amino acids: CASGFSGGTDTQYF.

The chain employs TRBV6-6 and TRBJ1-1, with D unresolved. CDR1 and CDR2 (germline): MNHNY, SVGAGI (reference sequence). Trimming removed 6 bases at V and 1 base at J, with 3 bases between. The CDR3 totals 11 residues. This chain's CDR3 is CASRENTEAFF. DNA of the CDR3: TGTGCCAGCAGGGAGAACACTGAAGCTTTCTTT.

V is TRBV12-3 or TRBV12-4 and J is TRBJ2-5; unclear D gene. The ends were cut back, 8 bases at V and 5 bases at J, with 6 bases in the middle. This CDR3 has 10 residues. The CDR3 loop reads CASGEETQYF. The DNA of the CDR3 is TGTGCCAGCGGTGAGGAGACCCAGTACTTC.

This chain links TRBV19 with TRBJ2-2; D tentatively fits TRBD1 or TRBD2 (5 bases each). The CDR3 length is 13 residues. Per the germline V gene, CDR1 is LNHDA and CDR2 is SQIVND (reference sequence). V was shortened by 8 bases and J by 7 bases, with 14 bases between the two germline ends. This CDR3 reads CASEEGFGGELFF. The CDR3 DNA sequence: TGTGCCAGTGAAGAGGGGTTCGGCGGGGAGCTGTTTTTT.

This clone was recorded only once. CDR3 DNA: TGTGCCAGCAGCTTAAAAGACTCCGAGCAGTTCTTC. Translating it yields CASSLKDSEQFF. The chain recombines TRBV7-9 with TRBJ2-1; unclear D gene. CDR1 is SEHNR, CDR2 FQNEAQ, per germline (reference sequence). Trimming took off 2 bases at V and 10 bases at J, with 9 bases between the two ends. This CDR3 region has 12 residues. The variable domain in full, with the rest retrieved from reference TRBV7-9 and TRBJ2-1, is DTGVSQNPRHKITKRGQNVTFRCDPISEHNRLYWYRQTLGQGPEFLTYFQNEAQLEKSRLLSDRFSAERPKGSFSTLEIQRTEQGDSAMYLCASSLKDSEQFFGPGTRLTVL.

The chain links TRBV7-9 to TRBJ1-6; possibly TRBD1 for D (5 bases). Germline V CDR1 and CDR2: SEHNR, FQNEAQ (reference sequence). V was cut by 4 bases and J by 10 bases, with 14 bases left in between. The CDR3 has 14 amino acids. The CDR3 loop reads CASSSGLHRSPLHF. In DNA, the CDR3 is TGTGCCAGCAGCTCTGGACTGCACAGGTCACCCCTCCACTTT.

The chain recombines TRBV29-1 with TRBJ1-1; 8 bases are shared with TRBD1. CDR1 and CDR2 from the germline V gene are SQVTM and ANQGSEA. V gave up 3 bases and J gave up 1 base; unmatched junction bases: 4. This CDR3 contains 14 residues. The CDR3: CSVDRQGTNTEAFF. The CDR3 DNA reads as TGCAGCGTTGATCGACAGGGGACGAACACTGAAGCTTTCTTT.